A selection of T cell receptor beta chains follows, all from one sample in a study of cytomegalovirus exposure and HLA in healthy donors. Sequenced by immunoSEQ multiplex PCR; TCRdb stores in-frame clones only, minus some. The sample lists 160,000 or so clones, around four fifths occurring once. The sample was PBMCs. The origin of the receptors is a young man in good health and CMV-seropositive. Both conserved end residues are part of each CDR3. D genes are given only for firm matches. Only some rows state a clone size, as once, few, many or a class for expanded clones.

d_gene: -; v_gene: TRBV9; abundance: -; j_gene: TRBJ1-2; CDR3aa: CASSARGGVIANYGYTF; CDR3nt: TGTGCCAGCAGCGCCCGAGGGGGGGTTATAGCTAACTATGGCTACACCTTC
d_gene: -; v_gene: TRBV10-1; abundance: -; j_gene: TRBJ2-1; CDR3aa: CASSEGQHSYNEQFF; CDR3nt: TGCGCCAGCAGTGAAGGACAGCATTCCTACAATGAGCAGTTCTTC
d_gene: TRBD2; v_gene: TRBV18; abundance: -; j_gene: TRBJ2-7; CDR3aa: CASSPGGSSYEQYF; CDR3nt: TGTGCCAGCTCACCCGGGGGGAGCTCCTACGAGCAGTACTTC
d_gene: TRBD1; v_gene: TRBV27; abundance: -; j_gene: TRBJ2-7; CDR3aa: CASSTDRVNGYEQYF; CDR3nt: TGTGCCAGCAGTACGGACAGGGTGAACGGGTACGAGCAGTACTTC
d_gene: -; v_gene: TRBV10-2; abundance: -; j_gene: TRBJ1-5; CDR3aa: CASSGGGEQPQHF; CDR3nt: TGCGCCAGCAGTGGAGGAGGTGAGCAGCCCCAGCATTTT
d_gene: -; v_gene: TRBV6-5; abundance: -; j_gene: TRBJ2-7; CDR3aa: CASSYQGGYEQYF; CDR3nt: TGTGCCAGCAGTTACCAGGGGGGCTACGAGCAGTACTTC
d_gene: -; v_gene: TRBV2; abundance: -; j_gene: TRBJ1-6; CDR3aa: CTSSEGRHNSPLHF; CDR3nt: TGTACCAGCAGTGAGGGGAGGCATAATTCACCCCTCCACTTT
d_gene: -; v_gene: TRBV4-3; abundance: -; j_gene: TRBJ2-2; CDR3aa: CASSQDLVSNTGELFF; CDR3nt: TGCGCCAGCAGCCAAGATCTCGTCTCTAACACCGGGGAGCTGTTTTTT
d_gene: -; v_gene: TRBV7-9; abundance: once; j_gene: TRBJ2-6; CDR3aa: CASSLVLGANVLTF; CDR3nt: TGTGCCAGCAGCTTAGTTCTCGGGGCCAACGTCCTGACTTTC
d_gene: -; v_gene: TRBV5-1; abundance: -; j_gene: TRBJ2-7; CDR3aa: CASSTQGVVYEQYF; CDR3nt: TGCGCCAGCAGCACTCAGGGTGTGGTCTACGAGCAGTACTTC
d_gene: -; v_gene: TRBV5-1; abundance: -; j_gene: TRBJ1-5; CDR3aa: CASSLGVSNQPQHF; CDR3nt: TGCGCCAGCAGCTTAGGGGTTAGCAATCAGCCCCAGCATTTT
d_gene: TRBD2; v_gene: TRBV9; abundance: -; j_gene: TRBJ2-5; CDR3aa: CASSVAVPGGGEETQYF; CDR3nt: TGTGCCAGCAGCGTAGCGGTGCCCGGGGGGGGAGAAGAGACCCAGTACTTC
d_gene: -; v_gene: TRBV11-2; abundance: -; j_gene: TRBJ2-7; CDR3aa: CASSPRGRGAGEQYF; CDR3nt: TGTGCCAGCAGCCCTAGGGGGAGGGGGGCAGGGGAGCAGTACTTC
d_gene: -; v_gene: TRBV29-1; abundance: once; j_gene: TRBJ1-1; CDR3aa: CSVVLGAKDTEAFF; CDR3nt: TGCAGCGTTGTTTTAGGGGCAAAGGACACTGAAGCTTTCTTT
d_gene: TRBD1; v_gene: TRBV5-1; abundance: -; j_gene: TRBJ2-1; CDR3aa: CASSLAGGIYNEQFF; CDR3nt: TGCGCCAGCAGCTTGGCAGGGGGCATCTACAATGAGCAGTTCTTC
d_gene: TRBD1; v_gene: TRBV5-1; abundance: -; j_gene: TRBJ2-3; CDR3aa: CASASGTGFTDTQYF; CDR3nt: TGCGCCAGCGCCTCCGGGACAGGGTTCACAGATACGCAGTATTTT
d_gene: TRBD1; v_gene: TRBV18; abundance: -; j_gene: TRBJ2-5; CDR3aa: CASSPSLWTGDETQYF; CDR3nt: TGTGCCAGCTCACCCAGTTTGTGGACAGGGGATGAGACCCAGTACTTC
d_gene: -; v_gene: TRBV19; abundance: -; j_gene: TRBJ2-5; CDR3aa: CASSIAEGRETQYF; CDR3nt: TGTGCCAGTAGTATAGCAGAGGGTCGGGAGACCCAGTACTTC
d_gene: -; v_gene: TRBV7-9; abundance: -; j_gene: TRBJ1-4; CDR3aa: CASSRPGGLDEKLFF; CDR3nt: TGTGCCAGCAGCCGCCCGGGGGGGCTGGATGAAAAACTGTTTTTT
d_gene: -; v_gene: TRBV13; abundance: -; j_gene: TRBJ2-7; CDR3aa: CASSLSGATEQYF; CDR3nt: TGTGCCAGCAGCTTATCAGGGGCTACCGAGCAGTACTTC
d_gene: -; v_gene: TRBV18; abundance: few; j_gene: TRBJ2-7; CDR3aa: CASSPRQVAYEQYF; CDR3nt: TGTGCCAGCTCACCCCGACAGGTGGCCTACGAGCAGTACTTC
d_gene: -; v_gene: TRBV5-1; abundance: -; j_gene: TRBJ2-1; CDR3aa: CASSMFNEQFF; CDR3nt: TGCGCCAGCAGTATGTTCAATGAGCAGTTCTTC
d_gene: TRBD1; v_gene: TRBV5-1; abundance: -; j_gene: TRBJ2-7; CDR3aa: CASSAGQGSYEQYF; CDR3nt: TGCGCCAGCAGCGCTGGACAGGGTTCCTACGAGCAGTACTTC
d_gene: TRBD2; v_gene: TRBV6-4; abundance: once; j_gene: TRBJ2-3; CDR3aa: CASSVQASGGTDTQYF; CDR3nt: TGTGCCAGCAGTGTACAGGCAAGCGGGGGCACAGATACGCAGTATTTT